Listed here are 13 T cell receptor beta chains from one sample, sequenced in a study of T cell responses to AZD1222 COVID-19 vaccine. TCRdb's table, derived via immunoSEQ multiplex PCR, lists solely in-frame clones and lacks some. The table includes about 140,000 clones, roughly 92% detected once. Specimen: peripheral blood, collected 28 days after the second AZD1222 dose. Source of these receptors: an adult who received the AZD1222 COVID-19 vaccine.

The chain joins TRBV6-5 to TRBJ1-2, with 8 bases fitting TRBD1. Germline trimming cut 7 bases from V and 7 bases from J; bases unmatched to any gene: 11. The CDR3 contains 14 residues. In germline, CDR1 is MNHEY, CDR2 SVGAGI. The CDR3 DNA follows: TGTGCCAGCAACCAATCCGGAGACAGGGGTGGCTACACCTTC. Translated: CASNQSGDRGGYTF.

This clone has just one count. This sequence joins TRBV19 and TRBJ2-3; 8 bases agree with TRBD2. The CDR3 consists of 16 residues. V shed 4 bases and J 0 bases; nucleotides not matched to a gene: 6. Germline CDR1 reads LNHDA; CDR2 reads SQIVND (reference sequence). The CDR3 reads CASSTPGLGSTDTQYF. CDR3 in DNA: TGTGCCAGTAGTACTCCGGGACTAGGGAGCACAGATACGCAGTATTTT.

The genes are TRBV9 and TRBJ1-1; perhaps TRBD1 as D (6 bases). This CDR3 region has 14 residues. Trimming took off 1 base at V and 4 bases at J, with 11 bases between the two ends. Germline V lookup: CDR1 SGDLS, CDR2 YYNGEE. CDR3 residues: CASSVFGGGTEAFF. In nucleotides, the CDR3 is TGTGCCAGCAGCGTATTTGGAGGGGGCACTGAAGCTTTCTTT.

The gene calls are TRBV5-4 and TRBJ1-1, with 8 bases that match TRBD1. The CDR3 is 14 amino acids. Per the germline V gene, CDR1 is SGHNT and CDR2 is YYREEE (reference sequence). The J segment lost 2 bases and the V segment lost 2 bases, leaving 2 bases of the junction unmatched. The DNA of the CDR3 is TGTGCCAGCAGCTTCGACAGGGGTAACACTGAAGCTTTCTTT. This sequence encodes CASSFDRGNTEAFF.

DNA of the CDR3: TGCAGTGCTAGTAAAGGGCGGTCAACGGGAATAGCCTATAGCAATCAGCCCCAGCATTTT. As protein: CSASKGRSTGIAYSNQPQHF. The chain is built from TRBV20-1 and TRBJ1-5; D remains ambiguous. The CDR3 loop spans 20 amino acids. V was clipped by 3 bases and J by 0 bases, with 27 bases between them. From germline, CDR1 is DFQATT and CDR2 SNEGSKA (reference sequence).

The chain carries TRBV6-2 or TRBV6-3 and TRBJ2-1; 7 bases map to TRBD2. Germline V lookup: CDR1 MNHEY, CDR2 SVGEGT. V shed 6 bases and J 0 bases; nucleotides not matched to a gene: 2. The CDR3 has 14 amino acids. CDR3 region: CASRPSGSYNEQFF. CDR3 nucleotides: TGTGCCAGCAGGCCTAGCGGCTCCTACAATGAGCAGTTCTTC.

This clone is a singleton in its sample. The chain joins TRBV6-5 to TRBJ2-1; 8 bases align to TRBD2. With 0 bases clipped from V and 10 bases from J, the junction kept 8 bases outside the gene matches. Germline V CDR1 and CDR2: MNHEY, SVGAGI. This CDR3 contains 15 residues. CDR3 nucleotide sequence: TGTGCCAGCAGTTACTCTTCGGGAGGGCCGTGGGAGCAGTTCTTC. Translating it yields CASSYSSGGPWEQFF.

The genes are TRBV10-3 and TRBJ2-3; weak D call: TRBD2 (6 bases). Germline-derived CDR1 and CDR2 are ENHRY and SYGVKD. Trimming took off 8 bases at V and 0 bases at J, with 6 bases between the two ends. This CDR3 has 12 amino acids. The CDR3 loop is CAIAGSTDTQYF. The CDR3 DNA reads as TGTGCCATCGCGGGAAGCACAGATACGCAGTATTTT.

The V and J genes are TRBV5-1 and TRBJ1-5; TRBD1 might be the D (6 bases). The CDR3 loop spans 14 amino acids. Germline V CDR1 and CDR2: SGHRS, YFSETQ. V dropped 4 bases and J dropped 6 bases, with 14 bases sitting between them. The CDR3 nucleotides are TGCGCCAGCAGCCTGGAAACAGGGATTCAGCCCCAGCATTTT. Amino acid sequence: CASSLETGIQPQHF.

V is TRBV29-1 and J is TRBJ1-2; TRBD1 agrees at 9 bases. This CDR3 contains 13 residues. Germline-derived CDR1 and CDR2 are SQVTM and ANQGSEA. V lost 5 bases to trimming and J lost 6 bases; unmatched junction nucleotides: 7. CDR3 in DNA: TGCAGCGTTATGACAGGGGGTGGGGATGGCTACACCTTC. As protein: CSVMTGGGDGYTF.

J is TRBJ1-2 and V is TRBV2; D uncertain. Looked up from germline, CDR1 is SNHLY and CDR2 is FYNNEI. The CDR3 has 16 amino acids. V lost 6 bases to trimming and J lost 0 bases, with 17 bases between them. The CDR3 DNA sequence: TGTGCCAGCAGGGCCTCCCCGGCTAGGTCTAACTATGGCTACACCTTC. It codes for CASRASPARSNYGYTF.

This rearrangement joins TRBV6-5 to TRBJ2-2, with 7 bases matching TRBD1. Trimming cost V 6 bases and J 1 base; bases outside gene matches: 2. The CDR3 length is 14 residues. Germline V gives CDR1 MNHEY, CDR2 SVGAGI. The CDR3 DNA sequence: TGTGCCAGCAGGCGACAGGGGAACACCGGGGAGCTGTTTTTT. Protein product: CASRRQGNTGELFF.

V and J are TRBV5-1 and TRBJ1-1; tentatively, D is TRBD1 (5 bases). Germline V gene lookup returns CDR1 SGHRS and CDR2 YFSETQ. Trimming removed 0 bases at V and 0 bases at J, with 9 bases between. The CDR3 length is 15 residues. The CDR3 region has the DNA TGCGCCAGCAGCTTGGGTAAAGGGGTGAACACTGAAGCTTTCTTT. Its translation: CASSLGKGVNTEAFF.